This T cell receptor (beta chain) was documented in a study of early T cells in non-severe SARS-CoV-2 infection (dated by TCRdb to the early 2020s). The study in broad terms: Because TCR sequencing relied on bulk RNA taken from unsorted whole blood, pairing of alpha and beta chains was not possible. What the work shows at the level of the full study, not this receptor alone: VDJdb matching was skewed toward anti-spike CD8 responses and likely underestimated virus-specific expansions, missing private and CD4 specificities.

This clonotype was seen at least ten times. The clone's antigen remains unknown. Within one base of it there is no much larger clone, and no base qualities were kept. A case-control design nested within a healthcare worker cohort in London, UK, was used, with weekly nasopharyngeal swab PCR tests and blood sampling performed. Healthcare workers were recruited between 23 and 31 March 2020, during the week of the UK lockdown, and were followed weekly for up to roughly 16 weeks. Libraries came from 5' RACE. Data came from a NextSeq 500. Unique molecular identifiers were attached to individual cDNA molecules in the TCR library protocol so that sequencing error and PCR bias could be corrected. Sequencing covered both TCR alpha and beta chains, and within each sample the abundances of alpha and beta sequences were tightly co-correlated. In the source study's methods: Decombinator V4 was used to annotate the V gene, J gene and CDR3 of the TCR sequences. Expanded TCRs were defined as changing significantly between any two time points under a Poisson model with p below 0.0001. TCR abundances were normalised to the total number of TCRs sequenced per sample and expressed as counts per million. MAIT TCRs were defined by TRAV1-2 paired with TRAJ12, TRAJ20 or TRAJ33, and iNKT TCRs by TRAV10 paired with TRAJ18. VDJdb, accessed on 1 November 2021, was searched for TCRs annotated for CMV, EBV and SARS-CoV-2, and TCRs annotated for more than one antigen were excluded. TCRdb passed the public sequencing reads through fastp at Q25 and MiXCR, retaining productive beta sequences. Records with the same CDR3 protein are collapsed into one entry carrying the most frequent genes and DNA. V and J calls and clone size were set by TCRdb, not the authors. The sample table contains 55,000 or so distinct CDR3 sequences; only one count was recorded for 9.5% to 13% of them. Of the sample, 10% falls within the top ten clones.

The germline V gene encodes CDR1 LNHDA and CDR2 SQIVND (reference sequence). From its cysteine to its phenylalanine, the CDR3 spans 16 amino acids. Only the CDR3 portion is preserved as DNA: 48 bases, with reading frame beginning at the first base. Cut back by 0 bases and 2 bases, the V and J ends lie 14 bases apart. The TCR was taken from an adult who was a healthcare worker with PCR-confirmed SARS-CoV-2 infection or an uninfected control (not recorded which). Sequencing was carried out using whole blood. Recombination joined TRBV19 with TRBJ2-7; the D gene is tentatively TRBD1 or TRBD2, each matching 5 bases. The CDR3 protein sequence reads: CASSIDPGRAPYEQYF. The sequenced DNA: TGTGCCAGTAGTATAGACCCGGGACGGGCACCCTACGAGCAGTACTTC.